One sample yielded the 18 T cell receptor beta chains listed below, sequenced in a study of blood T cell repertoires in COVID-19. The table came from immunoSEQ multiplex PCR; TCRdb's copy has only in-frame clones and leaves some out. This repertoire shows some 120,000 clones, more than 90% found once; its top ten account for 4% to 5%. The specimen was peripheral blood. The source of these receptors is a man in his 60s with COVID-19, enrolled during active disease.

The chain employs TRBV6-5 and TRBJ2-7, with 9 bases that match TRBD1. The CDR3 spans 15 residues. Germline CDR1 is MNHEY and CDR2 is SVGAGI. J lost 4 bases, V lost 6 bases, and 10 bases had no gene match. The CDR3 sequence: CASRRSRDRDYEQYF. CDR3 bases: TGTGCCAGCAGACGGTCCCGGGACAGGGATTACGAGCAGTACTTC.

The count of this clone is one. This chain links TRBV5-1 with TRBJ1-4; D perhaps matches TRBD1 (5 bases). The CDR3 has 14 amino acids. Germline assignment: CDR1 SGHRS and CDR2 YFSETQ. V gave up 0 bases and J gave up 2 bases, with 5 bases separating them. The CDR3 loop reads CASSLGGTNEKLFF. Here the CDR3 DNA reads TGCGCCAGCAGCTTGGGGGGCACTAATGAAAAACTGTTTTTT.

The V gene is TRBV27, the J gene TRBJ2-7, with a weak D call TRBD1 (6 bases). Trimming left V 6 bases short and J 7 bases short, with 19 bases between. Germline CDR1 MNHEY, CDR2 SMNVEV (reference sequence). This CDR3 region has 14 residues. This chain's CDR3 is CASRPNRDRPEQYF. In DNA, the CDR3 is TGTGCCAGCAGGCCGAACAGGGACCGTCCAGAGCAGTACTTC.

This sequence joins TRBV7-9 and TRBJ2-1; D not certain. The CDR3 runs to 10 residues. Germline V gene lookup returns CDR1 SEHNR and CDR2 FQNEAQ (reference sequence). V was trimmed by 5 bases and J by 12 bases, leaving 8 bases between them. The CDR3: CASSTDRQFF. The CDR3 DNA follows: TGTGCCAGCAGCACCGATAGGCAGTTCTTC.

This rearrangement joins TRBV12-5 to TRBJ2-1, with 9 bases that match TRBD2. CDR1 LGHNT and CDR2 FRNRAP come from the germline V gene. The CDR3 spans 18 residues. The ends lost 0 bases at V and 4 bases at J; junction bases unmatched: 10. This CDR3 is CASGLVRLAGVDYNEQFF. In DNA, the CDR3 is TGTGCTAGTGGTTTGGTACGATTAGCGGGAGTGGATTACAATGAGCAGTTCTTC. Full variable domain (remainder filled in from reference TRBV12-5 and TRBJ2-1): DARVTQTPRHKVTEMGQEVTMRCQPILGHNTVFWYRQTMMQGLELLAYFRNRAPLDDSGMPKDRFSAEMPDATLATLKIQPSEPRDSAVYFCASGLVRLAGVDYNEQFFGPGTRLTVL.

The rearrangement joins TRBV6-4 to TRBJ2-1; 8 positions agree with TRBD2. Germline V gene data show CDR1 as MRHNA and CDR2 as SNTAGT. With 3 bases clipped from V and 3 bases from J, the junction kept 7 bases outside the gene matches. This CDR3 contains 16 residues. For the CDR3, the DNA is TGTGCCAGCAGTGAGTCTAGCGGGCGGGGCTACAATGAGCAGTTCTTC. Its translation is CASSESSGRGYNEQFF.

V gene TRBV7-8 combines with J gene TRBJ1-2; D is undetermined. This CDR3 comprises 15 residues. The V end was cut by 3 bases, the J end by 0 bases, with 11 bases between. From germline, CDR1 is SGHVS and CDR2 FQNEAQ. In DNA form, the CDR3 reads TGTGCCAGCAGCTTGACGACACTTCCTAACTATGGCTACACCTTC. Protein: CASSLTTLPNYGYTF.

The sample holds one count of this clone. J is TRBJ2-7 and V is TRBV27; D gene ambiguous. Trimming pared 3 bases from V and 4 bases from J, leaving 16 bases between. This CDR3 has 15 residues. The V gene's germline CDR1 is MNHEY and CDR2 SMNVEV (reference sequence). CDR3 in amino acids: CASSFVSSSIYEQYF. The DNA for the CDR3 is TGTGCCAGCAGTTTTGTCAGCTCTAGTATTTACGAGCAGTACTTC.

The J gene is TRBJ1-2, the V gene TRBV15; the D gene is possibly TRBD1 (6 bases). The germline CDR1 and CDR2 sequences are LNHNV and YYDKDF (reference sequence). The ends were cut back, 2 bases at V and 0 bases at J, with 16 bases in the middle. The CDR3 sequence is 17 residues long. The CDR3 loop is CATSRSFRQDPNYGYTF. The CDR3 DNA reads as TGTGCCACCAGCAGAAGCTTTAGACAGGACCCTAACTATGGCTACACCTTC.

The rearrangement links TRBV5-5 to TRBJ1-5; unclear D gene. This CDR3 region has 14 residues. Trimming removed 4 bases at V and 4 bases at J, with 12 bases between. Germline assignment: CDR1 SGHKS and CDR2 YYEKEE (reference sequence). CDR3 in amino acids: CASSLVSGNQPQHF. The CDR3 DNA follows: TGTGCCAGCAGCCTGGTCTCGGGGAATCAGCCCCAGCATTTT. Based on the CDR3 plus reference TRBV5-5 and TRBJ1-5, the full variable domain is DAGVTQSPTHLIKTRGQQVTLRCSPISGHKSVSWYQQVLGQGPQFIFQYYEKEERGRGNFPDRFSARQFPNYSSELNVNALLLGDSALYLCASSLVSGNQPQHFGDGTRLSIL.

The V call is TRBV23-1, the J call TRBJ2-3, with 9 nucleotides matching TRBD2. TRBV23-1 is filed as an ORF, its function uncertain. After removal of 3 bases from V and 0 bases from J, the junction contained 10 bases not matched to a gene. The CDR3 consists of 18 residues. The CDR3 reads CASSQVGRLAGSTDTQYF. CDR3 sequence (DNA): TGCGCCAGCAGTCAGGTTGGGCGGCTAGCGGGAAGCACAGATACGCAGTATTTT.

This clone occurred many times. In DNA, the CDR3 is TGTGCCAGCTCACCAGCGGTGAACACTGAAGCTTTCTTT. Amino acids: CASSPAVNTEAFF. V gene TRBV18 combines with J gene TRBJ1-1; D unresolved. The CDR3 spans 13 residues. The germline gives CDR1 KGHSH, CDR2 LQKENI. Trimming stripped 2 bases from V and 0 bases from J, with 4 bases between.

The CDR3 loop reads CASSQSRTGERGYTF. CDR3 sequence (DNA): TGTGCCAGCTCACAGAGCCGGACAGGGGAAAGGGGCTACACCTTC. The chain combines TRBV18 with TRBJ1-2, with 9 bases identical to TRBD1. Germline CDR1 is KGHSH and CDR2 is LQKENI. This CDR3 contains 15 residues. The V and J ends lost 4 bases and 8 bases, in that order; junction bases with no gene match: 11.

The chain uses TRBV6-5 and TRBJ2-7; D unresolved. The germline gives CDR1 MNHEY, CDR2 SVGAGI. The V end lost 8 bases, the J end lost 2 bases, and 16 bases lay between the germline ends. CDR3 length equals 14 residues. CDR3 in DNA: TGTGCCAGCGGCTCCCTGGGCGCGCCCTACGAGCAGTACTTC. It codes for CASGSLGAPYEQYF.

The chain recombines TRBV6-5 with TRBJ2-1; 10 bases map to TRBD2. The CDR3 is made up of 14 amino acids. J gave up 4 bases and V 10 bases, and 7 bases lay outside the gene matches. Germline V gene sequence: CDR1 MNHEY, CDR2 SVGAGI. The CDR3: CATLAGGEYNEQFF. DNA for the CDR3: TGTGCCACTTTAGCGGGAGGAGAATACAATGAGCAGTTCTTC.

The V gene is TRBV5-1, the J gene TRBJ1-4; 8 nucleotides align to TRBD1. The CDR3 loop spans 17 amino acids. Germline V lookup: CDR1 SGHRS, CDR2 YFSETQ. Trimming took 2 bases from V and 6 from J; bases not matched to a gene: 12. For the CDR3, the DNA is TGCGCCAGCAGCTTTCTCGCGACAGGGGCCCGGCATGAAAAACTGTTTTTT. Protein sequence: CASSFLATGARHEKLFF.

This clone was seen once. The rearrangement joins TRBV27 to TRBJ2-1, with 9 bases aligning to TRBD2. The CDR3 extends over 18 amino acids. In germline, CDR1 is MNHEY, CDR2 SMNVEV (reference sequence). The J segment lost 2 bases and the V segment lost 8 bases, leaving 16 bases of the junction unmatched. The CDR3 sequence: CASGRGGRGLGTYNEQFF. CDR3 bases: TGTGCCAGCGGGCGGGGGGGCCGCGGGTTGGGGACCTACAATGAGCAGTTCTTC.

The V and J genes are TRBV19 and TRBJ1-1, with D tentatively TRBD1 (5 bases). The CDR3 covers 14 residues. The germline gives CDR1 LNHDA, CDR2 SQIVND (reference sequence). Between the trimmed V and J ends, which lost 3 bases and 3 bases, there was a span of 11 bases. CDR3 protein: CASSIGGKYTEAFF. The CDR3 DNA reads TGTGCCAGTAGTATCGGGGGAAAGTACACTGAAGCTTTCTTT.